The 18 T cell receptor beta chains reported below all come from one sample, sequenced in a study of shared clonotypes between healthy human individuals. TCRdb's table, derived via immunoSEQ multiplex PCR, lists solely in-frame clones and lacks some. The data contain over 400,000 clones, roughly 80% of them seen just once; the ten biggest clones take up roughly 13%. Sequenced: PBMCs. Receptor source: a woman between 40 and 50 years old in good health. Some clones in this sample may be carry-over from other donors' samples.

This clone was observed a few times. A far larger clone is a single base away, which makes a read error likely. CDR3 coding DNA: TGCGCCAGCAGCCAACGGACAGGCTGCGAGACCCAGTACTTC. Protein sequence: CASSQRTGCETQYF. The chain has TRBV4-1 and TRBJ2-5, with 7 bases lining up with TRBD1. The CDR3 runs to 14 residues. Losses at the gene ends were 2 bases for V and 5 bases for J; bases not matched to a gene: 5. Looked up from germline, CDR1 is MGHRA and CDR2 is YSYEKL.

The chain carries TRBV5-6 and TRBJ1-5, with D uncertain. The CDR3 contains 14 residues. Trimming left V 6 bases short and J 0 bases short, with 10 bases between. CDR1 is SGHDT and CDR2 is YYEEEE in the germline V gene. CDR3 nucleotide sequence: TGTGCCAGCACCCCTTGGGATAGCAATCAGCCCCAGCATTTT. This translates into CASTPWDSNQPQHF. Complete variable domain (other parts from reference TRBV5-6 and TRBJ1-5): DAGVTQSPTHLIKTRGQQVTLRCSPKSGHDTVSWYQQALGQGPQFIFQYYEEEERQRGNFPDRFSGHQFPNYSSELNVNALLLGDSALYLCASTPWDSNQPQHFGDGTRLSIL.

CDR3 DNA sequence: TGTGCCAGCAGTGAAACCGGGACAGGCGAGCAGTACTTC. Translated, it gives CASSETGTGEQYF. The chain couples TRBV28 to TRBJ2-7; TRBD1 agrees at 8 bases. After removal of 5 bases from V and 6 bases from J, the junction contained 6 bases not matched to a gene. Germline CDR1 is MDHEN and CDR2 is SYDVKM. This CDR3 comprises 13 residues.

Notes on this clone: A read error is likely here: a far larger clone is one base away. Different DNA sequences within this sample yield the same CDR3. This chain links TRBV29-1 with TRBJ1-3; maybe TRBD1 (6 bases). Trimming removed 7 bases from V and 3 bases from J, with 16 bases in between. The CDR3 consists of 14 residues. CDR1 SQVTM and CDR2 ANQGSEA come from the germline V gene. The CDR3 coding sequence is TGCAGCGCCTCAACGGGGGGCAGTGGAAACACCATATATTTT. Translating it yields CSASTGGSGNTIYF.

V is TRBV13 and J is TRBJ2-7; D gene ambiguous. Germline CDR1 and CDR2: PRHDT and FYEKMQ (reference sequence). V lost 6 bases, J lost 0 bases, and 6 bases lay in between. This CDR3 region has 12 residues. CDR3 in DNA: TGTGCCAGCAGTCCAAACTCCTACGAGCAGTACTTC. As protein: CASSPNSYEQYF.

The chain couples TRBV5-1 to TRBJ1-5; D might be TRBD1 (5 bases). The length of the CDR3 is 14 residues. V lost 8 bases and J 5 bases, leaving 17 bases between the germline ends. From germline, CDR1 is SGHRS and CDR2 YFSETQ. The CDR3 region has the DNA TGCGCCAGTTCGTGGGACGGTCCCGATCAGCCCCAGCATTTT. Its translation is CASSWDGPDQPQHF.

About this clone: Given a far larger clone just one base away, this is likely a sequencing read error. Different DNA sequences within this sample yield the same CDR3. The genes are TRBV4-2 and TRBJ1-5, with D maybe TRBD1 (5 bases). Trimming took off 3 bases at V and 0 bases at J, with 12 bases between the two ends. CDR1 and CDR2 from the germline V gene are LGHNA and YNFKEQ. The CDR3 length is 16 residues. The CDR3 DNA reads as TGTGCCAGCAGCCAGGATGGGGGGTATAGCAATCAGCCCCAGCATTTT. Protein sequence: CASSQDGGYSNQPQHF.

The chain recombines TRBV6-5 with TRBJ1-2; no clear D gene. This CDR3 contains 14 residues. Trimming removed 0 bases from V and 8 bases from J, with 13 bases in between. CDR1 and CDR2 from the germline V gene are MNHEY and SVGAGI. CDR3 protein: CASSYSALANGYTF. The DNA for the CDR3 is TGTGCCAGCAGTTACTCCGCGCTGGCGAACGGCTACACCTTC.

This chain joins TRBV12-5 and TRBJ1-1; D not certain. Deletions cut 3 bases from V and 1 base from J, with 6 bases between. The germline V gene has CDR1 LGHNT and CDR2 FRNRAP. The CDR3 loop spans 13 amino acids. The CDR3, as DNA: TGTGCTAGTGGTTTAGGTTGGAACACTGAAGCTTTCTTT. Translating it yields CASGLGWNTEAFF.

This chain links TRBV5-4 with TRBJ2-6; D not certain. This CDR3 comprises 15 residues. Trimming cost V 3 bases and J 0 bases, with 7 bases left between them. Germline V lookup: CDR1 SGHNT, CDR2 YYREEE (reference sequence). CDR3: CASSWADSGANVLTF. The CDR3 bases are TGTGCCAGCAGCTGGGCCGACTCTGGGGCCAACGTCCTGACTTTC.

This clone was counted once. The rearrangement joins TRBV4-2 to TRBJ1-1, with unresolved D. There are 14 residues in the CDR3. V was shortened by 0 bases and J by 4 bases, with 9 bases between the two germline ends. Germline CDR1 reads LGHNA; CDR2 reads YNFKEQ. The CDR3 is CASSQDNSGTEAFF. The CDR3, as DNA: TGTGCCAGCAGCCAAGATAATTCCGGCACTGAAGCTTTCTTT.

The chain recombines TRBV28 with TRBJ1-5; 8 bases map to TRBD1. Germline V gene lookup returns CDR1 MDHEN and CDR2 SYDVKM. V shed 5 bases, J shed 0 bases, and the junction held 3 bases outside the gene matches. The CDR3 consists of 15 residues. The CDR3: CASSKTGGSNQPQHF. Here the CDR3 DNA reads TGTGCCAGCAGTAAAACAGGGGGTAGCAATCAGCCCCAGCATTTT.

V and J are TRBV10-2 and TRBJ1-2; D not resolved. The germline V and J ends were trimmed by 3 bases and 8 bases, with 16 bases remaining between them. The CDR3 has 14 residues. CDR1 and CDR2 from the germline V gene are WSHSY and SAAADI. CDR3 coding DNA: TGCGCCAGCAGTGAAGTCGCCTTCCCGGTGGGCTACACCTTC. It yields the protein CASSEVAFPVGYTF.

This chain links TRBV10-3 with TRBJ1-5, with D possibly matching TRBD1 (6 bases). CDR3 length: 14 residues. Germline V gene sequence: CDR1 ENHRY, CDR2 SYGVKD. Trimming pared 4 bases from V and 7 bases from J, leaving 14 bases between. DNA for the CDR3: TGTGCCATCAGTGCACAGGGTATGGGACAGCCCCAGCATTTT. This translates into CAISAQGMGQPQHF.

The chain carries TRBV6-1 and TRBJ1-1; 7 nucleotides match TRBD1. Germline values: CDR1 MNHNS, CDR2 SASEGT. Trimming cost V 10 bases and J 3 bases; bases outside gene matches: 14. The CDR3 spans 15 residues. The CDR3 DNA reads as TGTGCCACCAGACAGGGTATAGTGTCGGACACTGAAGCTTTCTTT. This gives the protein CATRQGIVSDTEAFF.

Note on this clone: Only one base separates this from a far larger clonotype, so it likely reflects a read error. Distinct nucleotide sequences in the sample also encode this CDR3. The chain has TRBV5-6 and TRBJ2-2; no clear D. Trimming left V 0 bases short and J 8 bases short, with 14 bases between. The CDR3 contains 15 residues. Looked up from germline, CDR1 is SGHDT and CDR2 is YYEEEE. The CDR3: CASSLVRIDGGELFF. The CDR3 nucleotides are TGTGCCAGCAGCTTGGTACGGATTGATGGTGGGGAGCTGTTTTTT.

Written as DNA, the CDR3 is TGTGCCAGTAGTACGAACGGGGTTAACTCCTACGAGCAGTACTTC. This gives the protein CASSTNGVNSYEQYF. The rearrangement joins TRBV19 to TRBJ2-7; D might be TRBD2 (5 bases). The germline V gene encodes CDR1 LNHDA and CDR2 SQIVND (reference sequence). The CDR3 is 15 residues long. Trimming removed 4 bases from V and 0 bases from J, with 13 bases in between.

The chain has TRBV30 and TRBJ1-1; D remains unclear. The V gene's germline CDR1 is GTSNPN and CDR2 SVGIG (reference sequence). V was clipped by 1 base and J by 3 bases, with 9 bases between them. CDR3 length: 13 amino acids. The CDR3: CAWSGVDHTEAFF. The CDR3 DNA follows: TGTGCCTGGAGTGGGGTGGACCACACTGAAGCTTTCTTT.